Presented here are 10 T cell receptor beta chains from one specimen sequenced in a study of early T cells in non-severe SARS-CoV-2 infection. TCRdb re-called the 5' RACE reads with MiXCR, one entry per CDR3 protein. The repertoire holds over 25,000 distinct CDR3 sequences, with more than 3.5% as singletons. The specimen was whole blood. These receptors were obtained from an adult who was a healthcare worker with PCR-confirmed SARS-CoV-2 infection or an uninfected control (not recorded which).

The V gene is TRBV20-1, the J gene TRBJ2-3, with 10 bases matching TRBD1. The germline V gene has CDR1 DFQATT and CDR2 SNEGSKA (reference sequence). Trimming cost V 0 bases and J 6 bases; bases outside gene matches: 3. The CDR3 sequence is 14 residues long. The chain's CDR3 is CSAREGTGVDTQYF. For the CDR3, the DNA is TGCAGTGCTAGAGAAGGGACAGGGGTGGATACGCAGTATTTT.

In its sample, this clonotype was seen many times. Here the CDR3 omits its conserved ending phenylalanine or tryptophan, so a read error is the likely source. The CDR3 here is CASSPQQGSAEAFL. CDR3 DNA sequence: TGTGCCAGCAGCCCGCAACAGGGGAGCGCTGAAGCTTTCCTT. V usage is TRBV7-9 and J usage is TRBJ1-1, with TRBD1 matching 7 bases. With 5 bases clipped from V and 6 bases from J, the junction kept 9 bases outside the gene matches. The CDR3 loop spans 14 amino acids. In germline, CDR1 is SEHNR, CDR2 FQNEAQ (reference sequence).

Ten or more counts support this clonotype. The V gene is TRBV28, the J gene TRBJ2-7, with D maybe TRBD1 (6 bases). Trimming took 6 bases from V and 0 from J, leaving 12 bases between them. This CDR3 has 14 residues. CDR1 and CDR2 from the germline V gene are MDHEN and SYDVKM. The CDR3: CASRVTGSSYEQYF. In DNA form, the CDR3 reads TGTGCCAGCAGGGTGACAGGAAGCTCCTACGAGCAGTACTTC.

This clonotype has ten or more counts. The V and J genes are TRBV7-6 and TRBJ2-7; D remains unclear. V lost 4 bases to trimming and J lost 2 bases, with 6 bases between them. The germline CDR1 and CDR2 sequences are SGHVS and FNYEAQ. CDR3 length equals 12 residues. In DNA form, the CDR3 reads TGTGCCAGCAGCTCAGAGCCCTACGAGCAGTACTTC. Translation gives CASSSEPYEQYF.

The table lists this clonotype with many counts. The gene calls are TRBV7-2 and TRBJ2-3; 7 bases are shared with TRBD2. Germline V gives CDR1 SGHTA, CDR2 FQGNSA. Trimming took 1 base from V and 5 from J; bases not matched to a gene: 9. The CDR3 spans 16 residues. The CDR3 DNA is TGTGCCAGCAGCTTAGTAGCGGGTAGCTGGCAAGATACGCAGTATTTT. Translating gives CASSLVAGSWQDTQYF.

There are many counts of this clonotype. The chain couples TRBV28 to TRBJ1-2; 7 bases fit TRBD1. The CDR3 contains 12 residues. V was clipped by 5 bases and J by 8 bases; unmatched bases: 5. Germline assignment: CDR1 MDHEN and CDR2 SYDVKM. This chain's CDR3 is CASSPSTGGYTF. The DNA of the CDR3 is TGTGCCAGCAGTCCTTCGACAGGGGGCTACACCTTC.

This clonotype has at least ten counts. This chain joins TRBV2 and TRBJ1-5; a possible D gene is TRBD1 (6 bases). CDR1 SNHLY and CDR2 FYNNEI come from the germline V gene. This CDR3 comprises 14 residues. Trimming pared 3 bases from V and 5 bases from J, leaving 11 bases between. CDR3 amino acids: CASSDRTDHQPQHF. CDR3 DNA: TGTGCCAGCAGTGACAGGACAGATCATCAGCCCCAGCATTTT.

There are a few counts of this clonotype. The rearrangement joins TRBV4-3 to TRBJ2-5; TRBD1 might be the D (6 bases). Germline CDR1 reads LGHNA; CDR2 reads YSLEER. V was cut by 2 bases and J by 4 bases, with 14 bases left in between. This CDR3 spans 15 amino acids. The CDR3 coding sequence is TGCGCCAGCAGCCAATCCAGGGGCCCGAGAGAGACCCAGTACTTC. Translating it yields CASSQSRGPRETQYF.

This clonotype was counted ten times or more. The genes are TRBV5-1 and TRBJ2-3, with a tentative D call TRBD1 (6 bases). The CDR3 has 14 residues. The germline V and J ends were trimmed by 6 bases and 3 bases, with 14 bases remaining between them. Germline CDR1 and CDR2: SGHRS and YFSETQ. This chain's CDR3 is CASKDYTGTDTQYF. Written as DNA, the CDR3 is TGCGCCAGCAAAGACTACACAGGGACAGATACGCAGTATTTT.

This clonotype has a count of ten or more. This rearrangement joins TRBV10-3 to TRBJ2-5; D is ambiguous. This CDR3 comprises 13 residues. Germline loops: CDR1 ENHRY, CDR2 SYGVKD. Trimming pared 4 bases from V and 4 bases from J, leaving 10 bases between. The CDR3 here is CAISARQRETQYF. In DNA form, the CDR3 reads TGTGCCATCAGTGCCCGGCAGCGAGAGACCCAGTACTTC.